This T cell receptor (beta chain) was observed in a study of T-cell reconstitution after alpha-beta-depleted transplantation in children. This sample's TCRbeta library carried unique molecular identifier barcodes. TCRdb reprocessed the PCR reads with MiXCR, giving one entry per CDR3 protein. The repertoire has just over 950,000 distinct CDR3 sequences, 25% to 30% of them found once; the top ten carry roughly 30%. The specimen comprised PBMCs, mostly from graft donor cells, sampled 360 days after TCRalphabeta/CD19-depleted stem cell transplant. The TCR was taken from a boy under three years old who had a stem cell transplant for SCID, so the T cells may come from the graft donor.

CDR3 protein: CASSFRGTYEQYF. CDR3 coding DNA: TGTGCCAGCAGCTTTCGGGGAACCTACGAGCAGTACTTC. V gene TRBV7-2 combines with J gene TRBJ2-7, with TRBD2 as a possible D gene (5 bases). The CDR3 covers 13 residues. V dropped 3 bases and J dropped 2 bases, with 8 bases sitting between them. CDR1 SGHTA and CDR2 FQGNSA come from the germline V gene. Supplemented by reference TRBV7-2 and TRBJ2-7, the full variable domain reads GAGVSQSPSNKVTEKGKDVELRCDPISGHTALYWYRQSLGQGLEFLIYFQGNSAPDKSGLPSDRFSAERTGGSVSTLTIQRTQQEDSAVYLCASSFRGTYEQYFGPGTRLTVT.